Presented here are 3 T cell receptor beta chains from one specimen sequenced in a study of blood T cell repertoires in COVID-19. This table comes from immunoSEQ multiplex PCR, and its TCRdb copy is limited to in-frame clones, with some not included. This table holds roughly 140,000 clones, around 87% found once. The source material was PBMCs or T cells enriched from blood (not recorded which). These receptors all come from a man aged 55 to 70 who had recovered from COVID-19.

The V and J genes are TRBV5-1 and TRBJ1-2; 7 bases are a match to TRBD1. CDR1 is SGHRS and CDR2 is YFSETQ in the germline V gene. This CDR3 comprises 15 residues. Unmatched junction bases numbered 11, after V lost 5 bases and J lost 4 bases. CDR3 in DNA: TGCGCCAGCAGTGACAGGGAAAAAGGGACCTATGGCTACACCTTC. Translating gives CASSDREKGTYGYTF. The full variable domain, in which reference TRBV5-1 and TRBJ1-2 provide the parts outside the CDR3, is KAGVTQTPRYLIKTRGQQVTLSCSPISGHRSVSWYQQTPGQGLQFLFEYFSETQRNKGNFPGRFSGRQFSNSRSEMNVSTLELGDSALYLCASSDREKGTYGYTFGSGTRLTVV.

The genes are TRBV5-4 and TRBJ1-2; 8 positions match TRBD1. Per germline, CDR1 SGHNT and CDR2 YYREEE (reference sequence). The J segment lost 7 bases and the V segment lost 3 bases, leaving 5 bases of the junction unmatched. This CDR3 is built from 13 residues. The chain's CDR3 is CASSYRTGTGYTF. In DNA form, the CDR3 reads TGTGCCAGCAGCTACAGGACAGGGACTGGCTACACCTTC.

This chain uses TRBV4-2 with TRBJ2-3; D might be TRBD1 (7 bases). The germline gives CDR1 LGHNA, CDR2 YNFKEQ. The V end lost 0 bases, the J end lost 5 bases, and 12 bases lay between the germline ends. The CDR3 sequence is 15 residues long. The CDR3 sequence: CASSQDHRGGDTQYF. In DNA, the CDR3 is TGTGCCAGCAGCCAAGATCACAGGGGAGGAGATACGCAGTATTTT.